This T cell receptor beta chain was observed in a study of blood T cells in healthy people across ages. Study as a whole: Researchers report that template switching captured about one barcoded beta molecule per two T cells.

The CDR3 has 18 residues. J was trimmed by 8 bases and V by 10 bases; bases with no gene match: 22. CDR1 LGHNA and CDR2 YNFKEQ come from the germline V gene. A second PCR of about 6 to 11 cycles used a sample-barcoded 5' primer and a J-beta primer mix. MiXCR was run by TCRdb on the 5' RACE reads, yielding one entry per CDR3 protein. The sample lists hundreds of thousands of distinct CDR3 sequences, about 43% occurring once. Findings of the study overall: It was held that the diversity estimates obtained from one million T cells were underestimates. The CMV status of each donor remained undetermined, and this could have confounded shifts in expanded clonotypes.

To note about this clonotype: No antigen is known for it.

The sequencing sample was made of blood. The rearrangement links TRBV4-2 to TRBJ2-1; 11 bases agree with TRBD2. The clonotype was recovered from a man older than 75 in good health. The DNA of the CDR3 is TGTGCCACTTCTCTCGGGCTAGCGGGAGGAAGAGACACCCATGAGCAGTTCTTC. Its translation is CATSLGLAGGRDTHEQFF.